This T cell receptor beta chain comes out of a study of T-cell memory formation after mild COVID-19. V lost 4 bases, J lost 0 bases, and 8 bases stayed unmatched. Germline V lookup: CDR1 LGHNA, CDR2 YSLEER. The CDR3 loop spans 16 amino acids. TCRdb ran MiXCR on the 5' RACE reads and lists one entry per CDR3 protein. The sample holds 200,000 to 250,000 distinct CDR3 sequences, about a sixth seen once. The chain uses TRBV4-3 and TRBJ2-7; TRBD2 aligns across 8 bases. The sequencing sample was made of PBMCs or a T cell subset sorted from them (not recorded which). This TCR was recovered from a man between 18 and 29 years old who had mild COVID-19 (a few samples of this study predate the infection). Cell type and time point are not known. CDR3 sequence (DNA): TGCGCCAGCAGCCCCCGAGCGGGGGCCAACTCCTACGAGCAGTACTTC. This encodes CASSPRAGANSYEQYF.